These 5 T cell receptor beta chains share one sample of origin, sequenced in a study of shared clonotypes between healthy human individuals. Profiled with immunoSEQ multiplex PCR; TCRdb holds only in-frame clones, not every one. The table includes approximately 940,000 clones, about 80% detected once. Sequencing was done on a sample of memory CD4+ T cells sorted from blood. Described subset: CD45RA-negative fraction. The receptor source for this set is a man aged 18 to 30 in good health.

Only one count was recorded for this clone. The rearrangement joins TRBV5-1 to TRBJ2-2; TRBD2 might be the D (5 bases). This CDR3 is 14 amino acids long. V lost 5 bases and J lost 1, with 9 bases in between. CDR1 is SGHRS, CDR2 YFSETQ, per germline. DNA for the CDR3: TGCGCCAGCAGTTCAGCGGTGAACACCGGGGAGCTGTTTTTT. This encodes CASSSAVNTGELFF.

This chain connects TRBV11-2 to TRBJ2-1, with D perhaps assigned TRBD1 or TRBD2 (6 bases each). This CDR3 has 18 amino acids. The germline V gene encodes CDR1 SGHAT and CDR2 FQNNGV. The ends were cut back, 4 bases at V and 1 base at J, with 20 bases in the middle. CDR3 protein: CASSSLWGAYSSYNEQFF. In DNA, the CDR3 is TGTGCCAGCAGCTCCTTGTGGGGGGCATATTCTTCCTACAATGAGCAGTTCTTC. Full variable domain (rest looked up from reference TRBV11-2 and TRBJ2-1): EAGVAQSPRYKIIEKRQSVAFWCNPISGHATLYWYQQILGQGPKLLIQFQNNGVVDDSQLPKDRFSAERLKGVDSTLKIQPAKLEDSAVYLCASSSLWGAYSSYNEQFFGPGTRLTVL.

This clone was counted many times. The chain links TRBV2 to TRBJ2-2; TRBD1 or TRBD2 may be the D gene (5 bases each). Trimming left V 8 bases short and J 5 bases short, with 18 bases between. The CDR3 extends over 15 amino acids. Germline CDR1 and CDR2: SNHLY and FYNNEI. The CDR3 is CASGQRTGITGELFF. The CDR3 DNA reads TGTGCCAGCGGACAACGGACGGGAATAACCGGGGAGCTGTTTTTT.

This CDR3 reads CASRAGGAGDSPLHF. DNA of the CDR3: TGTGCCAGCAGAGCCGGGGGCGCGGGGGATTCACCCCTCCACTTT. This chain uses TRBV28 with TRBJ1-6, with D maybe TRBD1 (6 bases). CDR3 length: 15 amino acids. The V gene lost 6 bases and the J gene lost 8 bases, with 17 bases spanning the gap. CDR1 and CDR2 from the germline V gene are MDHEN and SYDVKM.

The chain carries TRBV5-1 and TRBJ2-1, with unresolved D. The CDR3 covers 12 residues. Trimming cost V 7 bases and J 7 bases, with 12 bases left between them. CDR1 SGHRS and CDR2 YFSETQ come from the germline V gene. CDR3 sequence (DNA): TGCGCCAGCGGAAGAGGCACAAATGAGCAGTTCTTC. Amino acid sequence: CASGRGTNEQFF. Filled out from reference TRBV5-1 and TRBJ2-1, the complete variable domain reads KAGVTQTPRYLIKTRGQQVTLSCSPISGHRSVSWYQQTPGQGLQFLFEYFSETQRNKGNFPGRFSGRQFSNSRSEMNVSTLELGDSALYLCASGRGTNEQFFGPGTRLTVL.